The 5 T cell receptor beta chains below all came from one sample that was sequenced in a study of CD8+ T cells in alopecia areata. As the sequencing template, cDNA was produced by extracting RNA and reverse transcribing it. Only in-frame clones appear in the TCRdb table, and some are missing; sequencing was by immunoSEQ multiplex PCR. Of about 150,000 clones listed, 85% to 90% are singletons. Source: CD8+ T cells sorted from blood, taken at week 0. Source of these receptors: a human donor with alopecia areata.

The chain employs TRBV15 and TRBJ2-1; no firm D call. Germline CDR1 is LNHNV and CDR2 is YYDKDF (reference sequence). The CDR3 sequence is 13 residues long. Trimming left V 1 base short and J 4 bases short, with 5 bases between. In DNA, the CDR3 is TGTGCCACCAGCAGAGTAACTTACAATGAGCAGTTCTTC. It specifies CATSRVTYNEQFF.

The rearrangement joins TRBV4-1 to TRBJ1-1; D gene ambiguous. This CDR3 comprises 16 residues. V was clipped by 0 bases and J by 2 bases, with 13 bases between them. From germline, CDR1 is MGHRA and CDR2 YSYEKL. The CDR3 DNA reads TGCGCCAGCAGCCAAGACCCCGGGCAGCCAAACACTGAAGCTTTCTTT. It encodes CASSQDPGQPNTEAFF.

This chain connects TRBV9 to TRBJ2-1; TRBD2 matches 8 bases. Germline CDR1 SGDLS, CDR2 YYNGEE. This CDR3 has 15 residues. Trimming removed 3 bases from V and 8 bases from J; junction bases left unmatched: 10. In nucleotides, the CDR3 is TGTGCCAGCAGCGACCTTCGCGCGGGGGGCCATGAGCAGTTCTTC. Protein sequence: CASSDLRAGGHEQFF.

The chain joins TRBV27 to TRBJ2-7; TRBD1 agrees at 7 bases. The CDR3 runs to 14 residues. V lost 4 bases, J lost 2 bases, and 5 bases stayed unmatched. CDR1 and CDR2 from the germline V gene are MNHEY and SMNVEV (reference sequence). The DNA of the CDR3 is TGTGCCAGCAGTTCAACAGGGGAAACCTACGAGCAGTACTTC. Protein: CASSSTGETYEQYF.

This clone has only a few counts. The chain couples TRBV29-1 to TRBJ2-7, with 9 bases that match TRBD1. There are 15 residues in the CDR3. CDR1 and CDR2 from the germline V gene are SQVTM and ANQGSEA. V was pared by 4 bases and J by 2 bases, with 9 bases of the junction left unmatched. Here the CDR3 reads CSVVGLDRGPYEQYF. CDR3 in DNA: TGCAGCGTTGTCGGGTTGGACAGGGGCCCCTACGAGCAGTACTTC.